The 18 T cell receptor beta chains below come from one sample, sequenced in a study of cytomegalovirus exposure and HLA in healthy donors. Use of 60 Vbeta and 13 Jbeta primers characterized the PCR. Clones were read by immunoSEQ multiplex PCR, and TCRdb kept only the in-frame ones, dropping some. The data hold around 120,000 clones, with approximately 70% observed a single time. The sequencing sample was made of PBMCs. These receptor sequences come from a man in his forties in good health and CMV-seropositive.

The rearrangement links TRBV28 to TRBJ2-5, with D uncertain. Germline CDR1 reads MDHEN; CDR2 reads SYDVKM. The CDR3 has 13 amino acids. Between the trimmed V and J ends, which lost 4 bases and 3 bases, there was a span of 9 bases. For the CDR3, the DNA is TGTGCCAGCAGTTCCCCAGCGAAAGAGACCCAGTACTTC. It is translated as CASSSPAKETQYF.

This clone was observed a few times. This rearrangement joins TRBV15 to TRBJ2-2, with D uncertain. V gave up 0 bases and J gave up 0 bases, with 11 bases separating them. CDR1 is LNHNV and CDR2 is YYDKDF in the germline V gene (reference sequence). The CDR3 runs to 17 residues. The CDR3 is CATSRDLDFANTGELFF. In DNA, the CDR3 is TGTGCCACCAGCAGAGATTTAGATTTCGCGAACACCGGGGAGCTGTTTTTT.

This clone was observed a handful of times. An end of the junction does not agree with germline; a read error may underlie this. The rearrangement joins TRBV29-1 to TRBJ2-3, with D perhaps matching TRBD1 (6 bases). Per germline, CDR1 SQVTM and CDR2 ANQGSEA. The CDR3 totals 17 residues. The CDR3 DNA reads TGCAGCGTGGAAGGAGGACTCCTGGGGGCTAGCACAGATACGCAGTATTTT. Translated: CSVEGGLLGASTDTQYF.

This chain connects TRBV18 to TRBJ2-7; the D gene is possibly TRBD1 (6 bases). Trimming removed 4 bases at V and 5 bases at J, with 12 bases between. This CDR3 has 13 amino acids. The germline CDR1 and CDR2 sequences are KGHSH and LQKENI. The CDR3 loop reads CASSQQGSHEQYF. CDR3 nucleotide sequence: TGTGCCAGCTCACAACAGGGTTCGCACGAGCAGTACTTC.

The CDR3: CASSLAGGRICV. CDR3 nucleotide sequence: TGCGCCAGCAGCCTAGCGGGAGGGCGTATCTGCGTC. The rearrangement joins TRBV10-2 to TRBJ2-7; TRBD2 matches at 12 bases. The CDR3 spans 12 residues. The germline V gene has CDR1 WSHSY and CDR2 SAAADI.

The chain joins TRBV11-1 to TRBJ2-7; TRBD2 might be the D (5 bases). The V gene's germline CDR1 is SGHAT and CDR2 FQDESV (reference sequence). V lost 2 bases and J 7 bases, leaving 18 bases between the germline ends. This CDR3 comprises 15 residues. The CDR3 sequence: CASSLTPGSFGEQYF. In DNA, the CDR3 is TGTGCCAGCAGCTTAACACCGGGATCCTTTGGGGAGCAGTACTTC.

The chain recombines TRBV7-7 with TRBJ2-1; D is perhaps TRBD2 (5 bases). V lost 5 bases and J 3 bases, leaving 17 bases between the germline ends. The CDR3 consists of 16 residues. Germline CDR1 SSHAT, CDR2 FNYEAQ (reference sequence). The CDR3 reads CASSPRTSSNYNEQFF. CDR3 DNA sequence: TGTGCCAGCAGCCCCCGGACTTCCTCGAACTACAATGAGCAGTTCTTC.

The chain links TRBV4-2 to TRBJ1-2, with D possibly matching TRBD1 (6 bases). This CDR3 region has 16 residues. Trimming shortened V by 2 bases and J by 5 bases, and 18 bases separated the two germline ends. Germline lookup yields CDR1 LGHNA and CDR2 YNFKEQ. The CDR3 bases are TGTGCCAGCAGCCAATCATACAGGGAATCATTTTATGGCTACACCTTC. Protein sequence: CASSQSYRESFYGYTF.

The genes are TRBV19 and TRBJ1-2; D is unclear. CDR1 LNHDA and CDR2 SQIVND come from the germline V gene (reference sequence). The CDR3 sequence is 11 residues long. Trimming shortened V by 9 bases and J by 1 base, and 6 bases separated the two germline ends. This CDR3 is CASADNYGYTF. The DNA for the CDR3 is TGTGCCAGCGCAGATAACTATGGCTACACCTTC.

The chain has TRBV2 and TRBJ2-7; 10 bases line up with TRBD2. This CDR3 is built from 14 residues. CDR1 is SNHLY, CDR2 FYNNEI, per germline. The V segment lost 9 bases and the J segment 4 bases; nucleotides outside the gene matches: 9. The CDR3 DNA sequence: TGTGCCAGTACCCCGGGACTAGCGTATTACGAGCAGTACGTC. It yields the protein CASTPGLAYYEQYV.

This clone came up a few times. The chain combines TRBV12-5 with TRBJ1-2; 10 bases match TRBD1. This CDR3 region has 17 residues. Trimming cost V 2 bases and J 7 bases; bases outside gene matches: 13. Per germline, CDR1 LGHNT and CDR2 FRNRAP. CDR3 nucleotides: TGTGCTAGTGGTTTGAAGACAGGGGGCGTACCCTGGAGTGGCTACACCTTC. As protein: CASGLKTGGVPWSGYTF.

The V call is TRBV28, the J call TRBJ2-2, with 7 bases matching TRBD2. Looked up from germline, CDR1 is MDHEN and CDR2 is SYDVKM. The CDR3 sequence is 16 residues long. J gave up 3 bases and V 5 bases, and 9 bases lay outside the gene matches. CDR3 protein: CASSGGGGTHTGELFF. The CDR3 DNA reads TGTGCCAGCAGTGGGGGGGGAGGGACTCACACCGGGGAGCTGTTTTTT.

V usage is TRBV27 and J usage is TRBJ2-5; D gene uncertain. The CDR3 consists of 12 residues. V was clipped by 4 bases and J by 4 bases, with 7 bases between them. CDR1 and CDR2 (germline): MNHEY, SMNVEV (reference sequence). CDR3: CASSSNGETQYF. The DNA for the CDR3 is TGTGCCAGCAGTTCCAACGGAGAGACCCAGTACTTC.

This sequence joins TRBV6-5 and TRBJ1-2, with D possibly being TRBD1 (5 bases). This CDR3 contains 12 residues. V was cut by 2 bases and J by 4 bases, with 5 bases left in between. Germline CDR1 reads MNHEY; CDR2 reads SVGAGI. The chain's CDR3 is CASSYRGYGYTF. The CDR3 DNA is TGTGCCAGCAGTTACAGGGGCTATGGCTACACCTTC.

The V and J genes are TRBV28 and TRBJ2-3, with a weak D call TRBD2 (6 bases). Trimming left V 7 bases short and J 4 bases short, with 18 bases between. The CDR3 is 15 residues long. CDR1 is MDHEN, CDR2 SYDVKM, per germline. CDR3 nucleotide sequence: TGTGCCAGCACCCCATGGCGTTTAGCGGCAGATACGCAGTATTTT. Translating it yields CASTPWRLAADTQYF.

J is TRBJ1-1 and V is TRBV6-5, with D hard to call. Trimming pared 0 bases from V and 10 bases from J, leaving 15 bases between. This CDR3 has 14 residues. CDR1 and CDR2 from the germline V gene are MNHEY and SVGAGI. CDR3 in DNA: TGTGCCAGCAGTTACTCCGGACTTTCCGAGGGAGCTTTCTTT. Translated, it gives CASSYSGLSEGAFF.

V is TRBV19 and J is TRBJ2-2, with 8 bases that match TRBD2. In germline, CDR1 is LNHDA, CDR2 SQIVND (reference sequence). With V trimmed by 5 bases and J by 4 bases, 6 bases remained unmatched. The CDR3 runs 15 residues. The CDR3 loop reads CASSVTSGSTGELFF. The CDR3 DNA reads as TGTGCCAGTAGTGTAACTAGCGGTAGCACCGGGGAGCTGTTTTTT.

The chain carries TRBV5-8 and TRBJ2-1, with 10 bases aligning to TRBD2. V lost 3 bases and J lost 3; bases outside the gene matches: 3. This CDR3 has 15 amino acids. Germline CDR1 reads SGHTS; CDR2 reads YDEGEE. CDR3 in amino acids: CASSSGTSDYNEQFF. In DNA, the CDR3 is TGTGCCAGCAGCTCCGGGACTAGCGACTACAATGAGCAGTTCTTC.